The 22 T cell receptor beta chains below come from one sample, sequenced in a study of OX40 agonist ivuxolimab in advanced cancers. The receptor library was made with the immunoSEQ multiplex PCR assay. Entries here come from immuneACCESS through TCRdb and include only in-frame sequences with V and J called. Some clones fail to appear in such tables; in the studies checked, an unresolved V gene covers under half of the shortfall, and the cause of the remainder is unknown. The sample profile shows almost 50,000 clones; about 86% of them were found once. The top ten hold over 1.5% of the sample. The specimen comprised CD4+ or CD8+ T cells sorted from blood, sampled in a trial of the OX40 agonist ivuxolimab. The receptors derive from an adult with an advanced solid tumor such as melanoma, head and neck, liver or kidney cancer.

This clone has more than one count but fewer than ten. The junction does not match germline at one end; this may be a read error. The chain uses TRBV28 and TRBJ1-4; 7 nucleotides agree with TRBD1. The CDR3 is 13 amino acids. CDR1 is MDHEN and CDR2 is SYDVKM in the germline V gene. The CDR3 reads CASSFGQGDPSGF. Written as DNA, the CDR3 is TGTGCCAGCAGTTTTGGGCAGGGGGACCCCTCTGGTTTT. Combining the CDR3 with reference TRBV28 and TRBJ1-4 gives the whole variable domain DVKVTQSSRYLVKRTGEKVFLECVQDMDHENMFWYRQDPGLGLRLIYFSYDVKMKEKGDIPEGYSVSREKKERFSLILESASTNQTSMYLCASSFGQGDPSGFGSGTQLSVL.

The chain has TRBV18 and TRBJ1-2, with TRBD1 matching 10 bases. From germline, CDR1 is KGHSH and CDR2 LQKENI. After removal of 3 bases from V and 4 bases from J, the junction contained 2 bases not matched to a gene. The CDR3 runs 14 residues. As DNA, the CDR3 is TGTGCCAGCTCACCTGGGACAGGGGTCTATGGCTACACCTTC. As protein: CASSPGTGVYGYTF.

This clone has only one observation. V usage is TRBV27 and J usage is TRBJ1-2, with D unclear. V was pared by 0 bases and J by 4 bases, with 6 bases between. Germline loops: CDR1 MNHEY, CDR2 SMNVEV (reference sequence). The CDR3 has 13 residues. Here the CDR3 DNA reads TGTGCCAGCAGTTTATCTGGACTCTATGGCTACACCTTC. Translating gives CASSLSGLYGYTF.

This chain connects TRBV5-6 to TRBJ2-6, with TRBD1 as a possible D gene (6 bases). The V gene lost 4 bases and the J gene lost 2 bases, with 10 bases spanning the gap. The CDR3 has 15 residues. Germline V CDR1 and CDR2: SGHDT, YYEEEE. CDR3 residues: CASSGTGTGANVLTF. The CDR3 DNA sequence: TGTGCCAGCAGCGGAACAGGGACTGGGGCCAACGTCCTGACTTTC.

V is TRBV7-3 and J is TRBJ1-2; tentatively, D is TRBD1 (5 bases). CDR3 length: 14 amino acids. Per germline, CDR1 SGHTA and CDR2 FQGTGA. Trimming cost V 5 bases and J 3 bases, with 13 bases left between them. The CDR3 region is CASSLRTQYYGYTF. The CDR3 nucleotides read TGTGCCAGCAGCCTTCGGACACAATACTATGGCTACACCTTC.

This clone occurred once. The genes are TRBV7-2 and TRBJ1-1, with D possibly matching TRBD1 (6 bases). Between the trimmed V and J ends, which lost 5 bases and 3 bases, there was a span of 10 bases. CDR1 SGHTA and CDR2 FQGNSA come from the germline V gene. This CDR3 has 13 amino acids. The CDR3 spells CASSPNRDTEAFF. In DNA form, the CDR3 reads TGTGCCAGCAGCCCCAACAGGGACACTGAAGCTTTCTTT. The full variable domain, rest sourced from reference TRBV7-2 and TRBJ1-1, is GAGVSQSPSNKVTEKGKDVELRCDPISGHTALYWYRQSLGQGLEFLIYFQGNSAPDKSGLPSDRFSAERTGGSVSTLTIQRTQQEDSAVYLCASSPNRDTEAFFGQGTRLTVV.

V and J are TRBV6-6 and TRBJ2-7, with D uncertain. The CDR3 is 12 amino acids. V lost 5 bases to trimming and J lost 1 base, with 6 bases between them. Germline V CDR1 and CDR2: MNHNY, SVGAGI (reference sequence). CDR3 bases: TGTGCCAGCAGTACCCTTTCCTACGAGCAGTACTTC. Translation: CASSTLSYEQYF.

The V gene is TRBV6-5, the J gene TRBJ2-7; TRBD1 agrees at 7 bases. Germline CDR1 and CDR2: MNHEY and SVGAGI. Losses at the gene ends were 7 bases for V and 6 bases for J; bases not matched to a gene: 6. The CDR3 contains 12 residues. CDR3 sequence reads: CASKAGGREQYF. For the CDR3, the DNA is TGTGCCAGCAAAGCAGGGGGTCGCGAGCAGTACTTC.

The gene calls are TRBV6-6 and TRBJ2-2; 9 bases are a match to TRBD1. Looked up from germline, CDR1 is MNHNY and CDR2 is SVGAGI (reference sequence). The CDR3 is made up of 15 amino acids. The ends lost 5 bases at V and 2 bases at J; junction bases unmatched: 3. DNA of the CDR3: TGTGCCAGCAGTCCACAGGGGGCCAACACCGGGGAGCTGTTTTTT. Residues: CASSPQGANTGELFF.

In this sample, this clone turned up a few times. The V call is TRBV5-4, the J call TRBJ2-1, with 10 bases aligning to TRBD2. Germline loops: CDR1 SGHNT, CDR2 YYREEE (reference sequence). Trimming cost V 0 bases and J 4 bases; bases outside gene matches: 7. This CDR3 is built from 17 residues. The CDR3 region is CASSLASGAGGYNEQFF. For the CDR3, the DNA is TGTGCCAGCAGCTTGGCCTCGGGAGCGGGAGGGTACAATGAGCAGTTCTTC.

This clone was found once. The chain carries TRBV7-2 and TRBJ2-3, with TRBD2 matching 7 bases. The CDR3 runs 16 residues. V shed 5 bases, J shed 1 base, and the junction held 9 bases outside the gene matches. The germline CDR1 and CDR2 sequences are SGHTA and FQGNSA. CDR3 loop: CASSRQSSGGTDTQYF. The CDR3 region has the DNA TGTGCCAGCAGCCGCCAGTCTAGCGGAGGCACAGATACGCAGTATTTT.

This clone was counted between two and nine times. The V and J genes are TRBV10-3 and TRBJ2-1, with D maybe TRBD2 (6 bases). Germline V gene sequence: CDR1 ENHRY, CDR2 SYGVKD. V was pared by 5 bases and J by 7 bases, with 12 bases between. The CDR3 is 13 amino acids. CDR3 bases: TGTGCCATCAGTCTCTCCGGGGGAAATGAGCAGTTCTTC. Translation gives CAISLSGGNEQFF.

This chain joins TRBV27 and TRBJ2-5, with D uncertain. Germline CDR1 MNHEY, CDR2 SMNVEV (reference sequence). The CDR3 sequence is 12 residues long. V lost 5 bases to trimming and J lost 7 bases, with 11 bases between them. The chain's CDR3 is CASSQTVGTQYF. In DNA, the CDR3 is TGTGCCAGCAGTCAAACGGTCGGGACCCAGTACTTC.

The V and J genes are TRBV9 and TRBJ2-1; TRBD2 aligns across 8 bases. The CDR3 covers 15 residues. J gave up 6 bases and V 4 bases, and 9 bases lay outside the gene matches. CDR1 is SGDLS, CDR2 YYNGEE, per germline. CDR3 sequence: CASSSREGPLNEQFF. The CDR3 coding sequence is TGTGCCAGCAGCTCTCGGGAGGGCCCCCTCAATGAGCAGTTCTTC. Looking up the rest from reference TRBV9 and TRBJ2-1 gives the full variable domain: DSGVTQTPKHLITATGQRVTLRCSPRSGDLSVYWYQQSLDQGLQFLIQYYNGEERAKGNILERFSAQQFPDLHSELNLSSLELGDSALYFCASSSREGPLNEQFFGPGTRLTVL.

V and J are TRBV11-2 and TRBJ2-7; perhaps TRBD2 as D (5 bases). Trimming shortened V by 5 bases and J by 7 bases, and 12 bases separated the two germline ends. Germline CDR1 is SGHAT and CDR2 is FQNNGV. The CDR3 sequence is 12 residues long. In DNA form, the CDR3 reads TGTGCCAGCAGCCGCGGACTCGGGGAGCAGTACTTC. Its translation is CASSRGLGEQYF.

The table lists this clone with a count of one. The rearrangement links TRBV6-1 to TRBJ2-7; 7 bases are shared with TRBD1. V was pared by 7 bases and J by 13 bases, with 13 bases of the junction left unmatched. Germline values: CDR1 MNHNS, CDR2 SASEGT. This CDR3 comprises 12 residues. As DNA, the CDR3 is TGTGCCAGCACTCCATCCGTGGGGACAGCTTACTTC. Encoded protein: CASTPSVGTAYF.

This clone was recorded only once. The CDR3 sequence: CASTGQIGNEQFF. CDR3 nucleotide sequence: TGTGCCAGTACAGGACAAATCGGAAATGAGCAGTTCTTC. This rearrangement joins TRBV6-1 to TRBJ2-1, with D perhaps TRBD1 (5 bases). The CDR3 sequence is 13 residues long. CDR1 and CDR2 from the germline V gene are MNHNS and SASEGT. Trimming pared 9 bases from V and 7 bases from J, leaving 16 bases between.

The V gene is TRBV18, the J gene TRBJ2-5, with a possible D match to TRBD1 (5 bases). The CDR3 is 14 amino acids. Germline CDR1 is KGHSH and CDR2 is LQKENI. Trimming took 1 base from V and 2 from J, leaving 8 bases between them. This chain's CDR3 is CASSPRGHQETQYF. In DNA form, the CDR3 reads TGTGCCAGCTCACCACGAGGACATCAAGAGACCCAGTACTTC.

The V gene is TRBV9, the J gene TRBJ2-7; D is uncertain. The CDR3 runs to 14 residues. Per the germline V gene, CDR1 is SGDLS and CDR2 is YYNGEE. V dropped 4 bases and J dropped 3 bases, with 14 bases sitting between them. CDR3 loop: CASSLDRVGYEQYF. CDR3 sequence (DNA): TGTGCCAGCAGCCTTGATCGGGTCGGCTACGAGCAGTACTTC.

This clone was observed a few times. The rearrangement joins TRBV15 to TRBJ2-5; the match to TRBD2 covers 14 bases. This CDR3 is 15 amino acids long. With 1 base clipped from V and 5 bases from J, the junction kept 0 bases outside the gene matches. CDR1 and CDR2 from the germline V gene are LNHNV and YYDKDF (reference sequence). Written as DNA, the CDR3 is TGTGCCACCAGCAGAGGACTAGCGGGAGGGGAGACCCAGTACTTC. It translates to CATSRGLAGGETQYF.

This clone was detected a few times. The chain carries TRBV19 and TRBJ1-2, with D possibly TRBD1 on 5 matching bases. Trimming pared 3 bases from V and 5 bases from J, leaving 22 bases between. CDR1 is LNHDA and CDR2 is SQIVND in the germline V gene (reference sequence). The CDR3 has 17 amino acids. CDR3: CASSITLQEISVYGYTF. The CDR3 DNA reads as TGTGCCAGTAGTATTACCCTACAGGAGATCTCCGTTTATGGCTACACCTTC.

The V call is TRBV2, the J call TRBJ1-2, with a possible D match to TRBD1 (6 bases). V lost 7 bases to trimming and J lost 7 bases, with 16 bases between them. Germline V CDR1 and CDR2: SNHLY, FYNNEI. This CDR3 is built from 13 residues. This CDR3 is CASKEGGISGYTF. The DNA for the CDR3 is TGTGCCAGCAAGGAAGGGGGGATAAGTGGCTACACCTTC.